A selection of T cell receptor beta chains follows, all from one sample in a study of shared clonotypes between healthy human individuals. Produced via immunoSEQ multiplex PCR; TCRdb's table is partial and in-frame only. Of roughly 2,500,000 clones listed, 80% to 95% were seen once; the top ten hold approximately 0.37%. Sequenced input: naive CD4+ T cells from PBMCs. The receptors here all came from a young man in good health. Some clones in this sample may be carry-over from other donors' samples. The CDR3 runs from the conserved cysteine through the conserved F or W. The D gene is left open where the match is weak. Rows may omit the clone size; those that give it use once, few, many or a size class.

v_call: TRBV5-1
j_call: TRBJ2-1
d_call: TRBD2
clone_size: -
cdr3_nt: TGCGCCAGCAGCTCGGGACTAGCCAGGGACAATGAGCAGTTCTTC
cdr3_aa: CASSSGLARDNEQFF

v_call: TRBV5-1
j_call: TRBJ1-5
d_call: -
clone_size: -
cdr3_nt: TGCGCCAGCAGCTTGGAGGGTCACCAGCCCCAGCATTTT
cdr3_aa: CASSLEGHQPQHF

v_call: TRBV5-1
j_call: TRBJ1-1
d_call: -
clone_size: -
cdr3_nt: TGCGCCACCAAAGAGCCGAACACTGAAGCTTTCTTT
cdr3_aa: CATKEPNTEAFF

v_call: TRBV7-9
j_call: TRBJ2-3
d_call: TRBD1
clone_size: -
cdr3_nt: TGTGCCAGCAGCTTAGACAGGGGGCGCGGTCCCATCACAGATACGCAGTATTTT
cdr3_aa: CASSLDRGRGPITDTQYF

v_call: TRBV28
j_call: TRBJ2-7
d_call: -
clone_size: -
cdr3_nt: TGTGCCAGCAGTTTATTATACGAGCAGTACTTC
cdr3_aa: CASSLLYEQYF

v_call: TRBV10-2
j_call: TRBJ2-5
d_call: -
clone_size: -
cdr3_nt: TGCGCCAGCGCGGGGACAGCGCTCCCGATAAGGACCCAGTACTTC
cdr3_aa: CASAGTALPIRTQYF

v_call: TRBV15
j_call: TRBJ1-1
d_call: TRBD1
clone_size: -
cdr3_nt: TGTGCCACCAGCAGAGACGGGACAGGGGGCGACGAAGCTTTCTTT
cdr3_aa: CATSRDGTGGDEAFF

v_call: TRBV18
j_call: TRBJ1-6
d_call: -
clone_size: -
cdr3_nt: TGTGCCAGCAGGAAAAGGGAGACTAATTCACCCCTCCACTTT
cdr3_aa: CASRKRETNSPLHF

v_call: TRBV5-6
j_call: TRBJ1-2
d_call: -
clone_size: -
cdr3_nt: TGTGCCAGCAGCTGGGAGCGGGAGGTCCGGTATGGCTACACCTTC
cdr3_aa: CASSWEREVRYGYTF

v_call: TRBV18
j_call: TRBJ2-6
d_call: -
clone_size: -
cdr3_nt: TGTGCCAGCTCACCACAAGGGCCAGCAACTGGGGCCAACGTCCTGACTTTC
cdr3_aa: CASSPQGPATGANVLTF

v_call: TRBV27
j_call: TRBJ1-2
d_call: -
clone_size: -
cdr3_nt: TGTGCCAGCAGCCCGCACGGAGGATATGGCTACACCTTC
cdr3_aa: CASSPHGGYGYTF

v_call: TRBV5-1
j_call: TRBJ2-1
d_call: TRBD2
clone_size: -
cdr3_nt: TGCGCCAGCAGTTTAGCGGGAGTTGGGCTCAATGAGCAGTTCTTC
cdr3_aa: CASSLAGVGLNEQFF

v_call: TRBV7-9
j_call: TRBJ2-2
d_call: TRBD1
clone_size: -
cdr3_nt: TGTGCCAGCAACCGGATGACAGGGCTAAACACCGGGGAGCTGTTTTTT
cdr3_aa: CASNRMTGLNTGELFF

v_call: TRBV28
j_call: TRBJ1-2
d_call: -
clone_size: -
cdr3_nt: TGTGCCAGCCGACGTCTGGGGTCGGTCTATGGCTACACCTTC
cdr3_aa: CASRRLGSVYGYTF

v_call: TRBV5-1
j_call: TRBJ2-1
d_call: -
clone_size: -
cdr3_nt: TGCGCCAGCAGTTTGGCGGTTGGTGACAATGAGCAGTTCTTC
cdr3_aa: CASSLAVGDNEQFF

v_call: TRBV7-2
j_call: TRBJ1-6
d_call: -
clone_size: -
cdr3_nt: TGTGCCAGCAGCTTAGTGGGACCAGCTAATTCACCCCTCCACTTT
cdr3_aa: CASSLVGPANSPLHF

v_call: TRBV5-1
j_call: TRBJ2-3
d_call: TRBD2
clone_size: -
cdr3_nt: TGCGCCAGCACGGGAGGGCCTTTCCGCACAGATACGCAGTATTTT
cdr3_aa: CASTGGPFRTDTQYF

v_call: TRBV7-8
j_call: TRBJ2-3
d_call: -
clone_size: once
cdr3_nt: TGTGCCAGCAGCTTACGTCAGGGACCGCAGTATTTT
cdr3_aa: CASSLRQGPQYF

v_call: TRBV2
j_call: TRBJ2-4
d_call: TRBD2
clone_size: once
cdr3_nt: TGTGCCAGCAGTGGTTTTAAGGCGGGAGGGCCGCGAAACATTCAGTACTTC
cdr3_aa: CASSGFKAGGPRNIQYF

v_call: TRBV4-1
j_call: TRBJ1-2
d_call: -
clone_size: -
cdr3_nt: TGCGCCAGCAGCCGAACGAACGGACAGAATAACTATGGCTACACCTTC
cdr3_aa: CASSRTNGQNNYGYTF

v_call: TRBV7-3
j_call: TRBJ2-2
d_call: TRBD2
clone_size: -
cdr3_nt: TGTGCCAGCAGCCTGGGACTAGCGGGCACCGGGGAGCTGTTTTTT
cdr3_aa: CASSLGLAGTGELFF

v_call: TRBV7-2
j_call: TRBJ2-1
d_call: TRBD2
clone_size: -
cdr3_nt: TGTGCCAGCAGCTTAAAGGCGGCGGGACTAGCGGGTACTGAGCAGTTCTTC
cdr3_aa: CASSLKAAGLAGTEQFF

v_call: TRBV5-6
j_call: TRBJ1-1
d_call: -
clone_size: -
cdr3_nt: TGTGCCAGCAGCCGAGTGGACAGAAGGTTAAACACTGAAGCTTTCTTT
cdr3_aa: CASSRVDRRLNTEAFF

v_call: TRBV27
j_call: TRBJ2-4
d_call: -
clone_size: once
cdr3_nt: TGTGCCAGCAGTTCCAGCGGACTAGCCAAAAACATTCAGTACTTC
cdr3_aa: CASSSSGLAKNIQYF

v_call: TRBV5-1
j_call: TRBJ1-1
d_call: TRBD1
clone_size: -
cdr3_nt: TGCGCCAGCAGCCGGGACAGGGGAAACACTGAAGCTTTCTTT
cdr3_aa: CASSRDRGNTEAFF

v_call: TRBV28
j_call: TRBJ2-7
d_call: -
clone_size: -
cdr3_nt: TGTGCCAGCAGTCAGATTGGATCCGAGCAGTACTTC
cdr3_aa: CASSQIGSEQYF

v_call: TRBV27
j_call: TRBJ1-2
d_call: -
clone_size: few
cdr3_nt: TGTGCCAGCAGTGCATCAACTCATGGCTACACCTTC
cdr3_aa: CASSASTHGYTF

v_call: TRBV11-2
j_call: TRBJ1-2
d_call: -
clone_size: -
cdr3_nt: TGTGCCAGCAGCCAAGATCGGAGCTATGGCTACACCTTC
cdr3_aa: CASSQDRSYGYTF

v_call: TRBV21-1
j_call: TRBJ2-7
d_call: -
clone_size: -
cdr3_nt: TGTGCCAGCAGCAAAGGTGGGCAGTGTAGCTCCTACGAGCAGTACTTC
cdr3_aa: CASSKGGQCSSYEQYF

v_call: TRBV5-1
j_call: TRBJ1-1
d_call: TRBD1
clone_size: -
cdr3_nt: TGCGCCAGCAGCGCCGGGCGGACAGGTAAACCGGAGGTAGCTTTCTTT
cdr3_aa: CASSAGRTGKPEVAFF

v_call: TRBV19
j_call: TRBJ1-5
d_call: -
clone_size: once
cdr3_nt: TGTGCCAGTAGGCCTTGGGGGCAGAGAGTTAGCAATCAGCCCCAGCATTTT
cdr3_aa: CASRPWGQRVSNQPQHF

v_call: TRBV7-9
j_call: TRBJ1-1
d_call: -
clone_size: -
cdr3_nt: TGTGCCAGCAGCTCGGGACGGTTGGGGACTGAAGCTTTCTTT
cdr3_aa: CASSSGRLGTEAFF

v_call: TRBV5-1
j_call: TRBJ2-3
d_call: -
clone_size: -
cdr3_nt: TGCGCCAGCAGCTTGGCCGCGGACACAGATACGCAGTATTTT
cdr3_aa: CASSLAADTDTQYF

v_call: TRBV28
j_call: TRBJ2-1
d_call: -
clone_size: -
cdr3_nt: TGTGCCAGCAGCACCGACAATGAGCAGTTCTTC
cdr3_aa: CASSTDNEQFF

v_call: TRBV5-4
j_call: TRBJ2-7
d_call: TRBD1
clone_size: -
cdr3_nt: TGTGCCAGCAGCTCCCCTCGACAGGGAACGACCTACGAGCAGTACTTC
cdr3_aa: CASSSPRQGTTYEQYF

v_call: TRBV5-1
j_call: TRBJ1-2
d_call: -
clone_size: -
cdr3_nt: TGCGCCAGCAGCTTGGGAGGCTCCTATGGCTACACCTTC
cdr3_aa: CASSLGGSYGYTF

v_call: TRBV10-3
j_call: TRBJ2-2
d_call: -
clone_size: -
cdr3_nt: TGTGCCATCAGTGAGCCGCTCGTGGGTGCCGGGGAGCTGTTTTTT
cdr3_aa: CAISEPLVGAGELFF

v_call: TRBV6-1
j_call: TRBJ1-2
d_call: TRBD1
clone_size: -
cdr3_nt: TGTGCCAGCGTACCGGGACAGACATATGGCTACACCTTC
cdr3_aa: CASVPGQTYGYTF

v_call: TRBV5-1
j_call: TRBJ2-1
d_call: TRBD2
clone_size: -
cdr3_nt: TGCGCCAGCAGCTCGACTCTGGGACTAGCGGAGAACAATGAGCAGTTCTTC
cdr3_aa: CASSSTLGLAENNEQFF

v_call: TRBV28
j_call: TRBJ1-1
d_call: TRBD1
clone_size: -
cdr3_nt: TGTGCCAGCAGTTCCACCCTGGACAGGGGCACTGAAGCTTTCTTT
cdr3_aa: CASSSTLDRGTEAFF

v_call: TRBV5-1
j_call: TRBJ2-5
d_call: TRBD2
clone_size: -
cdr3_nt: TGCGCCAGCGGATCGGGAAGCGGGAGACCCACCCAAGAGACCCAGTACTTC
cdr3_aa: CASGSGSGRPTQETQYF